The rows below give T cell receptor beta chains drawn from one sample of a study of T cells in Graves' hyperthyroidism and ophthalmopathy. MiXCR, applied by TCRdb to the multiplex PCR reads, yields one record per CDR3 protein. The sample has under 300,000 distinct CDR3 sequences, about 15% seen once. The sequenced sample was blood. The source is a woman aged 45-65 years with Graves' hyperthyroidism that later progressed to Graves' ophthalmopathy. Each CDR3 is given with its conserved first and last residue. Fields, in order: V gene, J gene, clone size, D gene, CDR3 DNA, CDR3 protein. The D gene is left open where the match is weak. Size values are once, few and many counts, or a class for expanded clones, and some rows have none.

TRBV3-1,TRBJ2-1,-,TRBD2,TGTGCCAGCAGCCAAGATCTAGCGGGATGGAGACCCTACAATGAGCAGTTCTTC,CASSQDLAGWRPYNEQFF
TRBV19,TRBJ1-5,few,-,TGTGCCAGTAGTATGGTCAGGGCTTCCTATCAGCCCCAGCATTTT,CASSMVRASYQPQHF
TRBV10-3,TRBJ1-3,few,-,TGTGCCATCAGGGCAGGACGGAACTCTGGAAACACCATATATTTT,CAIRAGRNSGNTIYF
TRBV6-1,TRBJ2-7,-,-,TGTGCCAGCAGGGCTGGAGGGGCCGAGCAGTACTTC,CASRAGGAEQYF
TRBV6-2/TRBV6-3,TRBJ1-4,many,-,TGTGCCAGCAGTTACAGGCCCGTTGGGAGTGAAAAACTGTTTTTT,CASSYRPVGSEKLFF
TRBV11-2,TRBJ2-2,-,-,TGTGCCAGCAGCTCCATGAGCGTTCGTGGGACCGGGGAGCTGTTTTTT,CASSSMSVRGTGELFF
TRBV20-1,TRBJ2-5,many,TRBD2,TGCAGTGCTAGGGGCCTCGGACTAGCGGGAGAGGGAGAGACCCAGTACTTC,CSARGLGLAGEGETQYF
TRBV28,TRBJ2-2,many,TRBD2,TGTGCCAGCACCGTGGAGCGGGAAGTGAACACCGGGGAGCTGTTTTTT,CASTVEREVNTGELFF
TRBV5-6,TRBJ1-1,many,-,TGTGCCAGCAGCCCCCTGGCGGGCAGGGAAGCTTTCTTT,CASSPLAGREAFF
TRBV7-2,TRBJ1-6,few,-,TGTGCCAGCAGCCCAGGGTTTTTCTCGGGTAATTCACCCCTCCACTTT,CASSPGFFSGNSPLHF
TRBV19,TRBJ2-5,few,-,TGTGCCAGTAATCCGGGACGACTCCAAGAGACCCAGTACTTC,CASNPGRLQETQYF
TRBV2,TRBJ2-7,-,-,TGTGCCAGCAGTGAAGTGGGGACCCGGGGACACGAGCAGTACTTC,CASSEVGTRGHEQYF
TRBV7-7,TRBJ2-2,-,-,TGTGCTAGCAGCAAGGGGCACACCGGGGAGCTGTTTTTT,CASSKGHTGELFF
TRBV12-3/TRBV12-4,TRBJ2-2,-,-,TGTGCCAGCACTGCGTCCTACACCGGGGAGCTGTTTTTT,CASTASYTGELFF
TRBV28,TRBJ1-5,many,-,TGTGCCAGCAGTTTGACAGCAGGCAATCAGCCCCAGCATTTT,CASSLTAGNQPQHF
TRBV29-1,TRBJ2-3,-,-,TGCAGTGCCCTCCTAGGGCATACGCAGTATTTT,CSALLGHTQYF
TRBV28,TRBJ2-7,many,TRBD2,TGTGCCAGCGACCCCGGGACTAGGGGCCTCGAGCAGTACTTC,CASDPGTRGLEQYF
TRBV18,TRBJ1-5,many,-,TGTGCCAGCTCACACGGTAGCAATCAGCCCCAGCATTTT,CASSHGSNQPQHF
TRBV6-6,TRBJ2-5,many,-,TGTGCCAGCAGTTACCCTAGAGACGGATCACAAGAGACCCAGTACTTC,CASSYPRDGSQETQYF
TRBV7-9,TRBJ1-1,many,-,TGTGCCAGCAGCTTAATGGACCGGGAAGCTTTCTTT,CASSLMDREAFF
TRBV20-1,TRBJ1-5,-,-,TGCAGTGCTAGTACCACTCACCAGCCCCAGCATTTT,CSASTTHQPQHF
TRBV28,TRBJ1-2,-,-,TGTGCCAGCAGTCCTCCACAGGGACCTTATGGCCACACCTTC,CASSPPQGPYGHTF
TRBV9,TRBJ1-2,many,-,TGTGCCAGCAGCCCTGAGACAGACCACTATGGCTACACCTTC,CASSPETDHYGYTF
TRBV7-8,TRBJ2-1,-,TRBD1,TGTGCCAGCAGCTTCCCGGGACAGCCGGGCGGTGATGAGCAGTTCTTC,CASSFPGQPGGDEQFF
TRBV18,TRBJ2-1,many,-,TGTGCCAGCTCACCTGACACTCCTGAGCAGTTCTTC,CASSPDTPEQFF
TRBV5-6,TRBJ1-2,-,-,TGTGCCAGCAGCGTCAGGGTTTCTGGCTACACCTTC,CASSVRVSGYTF
TRBV6-1,TRBJ1-5,many,-,TGTGCCAGCAACCCCGGCGCGGCGGCAAATCAGCCCCAGCATTTT,CASNPGAAANQPQHF
TRBV28,TRBJ1-2,many,-,TGTGCCAGCAGTTTGGACGCCTATGGCTACACCTTC,CASSLDAYGYTF
TRBV19,TRBJ1-1,-,-,TGTGCCAGTAGTCTTGGGGGGGAAGCCGAAGCTTTCTTT,CASSLGGEAEAFF
TRBV27,TRBJ2-5,many,-,TGTGCCAGCAAACGCCCGTACCAAGAGACCCAGTACTTC,CASKRPYQETQYF
TRBV2,TRBJ1-2,many,-,TGTGCCAGCACACCCCAGAGGATCTATGGCTACACCTTC,CASTPQRIYGYTF
TRBV29-1,TRBJ1-2,-,-,TGCAGCGTAGAGATAATACAGGGAAAAGCGGGTTATGGCTACACCTTC,CSVEIIQGKAGYGYTF
TRBV20-1,TRBJ1-2,few,-,TGCAGTGCTGGGAGCGGGAGCTATGGCTACACCTTC,CSAGSGSYGYTF
TRBV14,TRBJ1-4,few,TRBD1,TGTGCCAGCAGCCTTTGGACAGGGATTAAAGAAAAACTGTTTTTT,CASSLWTGIKEKLFF
TRBV5-1,TRBJ1-5,-,-,TGCGCCAGCAGCCCTGGGGGTTCATATAGCAATCAGCCCCAGCATTTT,CASSPGGSYSNQPQHF
TRBV4-1,TRBJ2-4,many,-,TGCGCCAGCAGCCACCCCGGGACCCCCATCGCGAACATTCAGTACTTC,CASSHPGTPIANIQYF
TRBV5-5,TRBJ1-2,few,-,TGTGCCAGCAGCCCCTCGGGAGGGGGGACAAACTATGGCTACACCTTC,CASSPSGGGTNYGYTF
TRBV20-1,TRBJ2-7,-,TRBD2,TGCAGTGCTCCCGGACTAGCGGGTCCAACCTCCTCCTACGAGCAGTACTTC,CSAPGLAGPTSSYEQYF
TRBV5-1,TRBJ2-7,many,-,TGCGCCAGCAGCAGAACGGGCCGCGGGGCCGAGCAGTACTTC,CASSRTGRGAEQYF
TRBV30,TRBJ2-7,many,-,TGTGCCTGGAGTGTACCCACAAGACGGGGTCCCGAGCAGTACTTC,CAWSVPTRRGPEQYF
TRBV5-8,TRBJ1-5,few,-,TGTGCCAGCAAACAGGGAAGAGGGCAGCCCCAGCATTTT,CASKQGRGQPQHF
TRBV27,TRBJ1-5,-,-,TGTGCCAACAGTTTAGAGGGGGTAAGCAATCAGCCCCAGCATTTT,CANSLEGVSNQPQHF
TRBV7-2,TRBJ1-2,-,TRBD1,TGTGCCAGCAGCCAAGGGGGCAGGGTCTATGGCTACACCTTC,CASSQGGRVYGYTF
TRBV28,TRBJ1-5,-,TRBD1,TGTGCCAGCAGTACCGGGACAGGGGGCGAGCAGCCCCAGCATTTT,CASSTGTGGEQPQHF
TRBV7-8,TRBJ2-2,few,-,TGTGCCAGCAGCGTTATGGGGAGTACCGGGGAGCTGTTTTTT,CASSVMGSTGELFF